This T cell receptor beta chain appears in the sequencing data of a study of control samples from healthy donors and cancer patients (dated by TCRdb to the early 2020s). Library prep was done by the immunoSEQ multiplex PCR assay. This immuneACCESS table, as held by TCRdb, lists in-frame sequences with V and J called but not all clones. Of the missing ones, under half trace to an unresolved V gene in checked studies; the others have no known cause. The sample contains about 180,000 clones, more than 80% of them found a single time. The ten largest clones take up roughly 1.5% of the sample. With regard to this clone: Its antigen is currently not known. Per-base qualities were not stored, and no clone one base away is much larger.

V lost 5 bases and J lost 2 bases; the stretch between them is 15 bases long. Including cysteine and phenylalanine, the CDR3 has 15 amino acids. The only DNA kept is the CDR3, 45 bases in frame from the first base. The germline V gene specifies MDHEN as CDR1 and SYDVKM as CDR2. The sequenced material came from blood. The rearrangement combines TRBV28 with TRBJ1-2; the D segment could be TRBD1, given 5 matching bases. The TCR originated in a man between 25 and 39 years old in good health. The CDR3 corresponds to CASSRPRAGNYGYTF. The sequence in DNA is TGTGCCAGCAGTCGTCCCAGGGCCGGGAACTATGGCTACACCTTC.